The rows below give T cell receptor beta chains drawn from one sample of a study of neurological immune-mediated disorders. MiXCR, run by TCRdb on the 5' RACE reads, gives a single entry per CDR3 protein. The data hold tens of thousands of distinct CDR3 sequences, with 2% to 2.5% observed a single time. Sequenced sample: PBMCs. The receptors here all came from a man aged 50 or older with multiple sclerosis. Both conserved end residues are part of each CDR3. The order of the fields is D gene, clone size, J gene, V gene, CDR3 protein, CDR3 DNA. The D gene is left open where the match is weak. A clone size is listed for some rows: how often the clone was seen (once, few, many), or a class if it is expanded.

>TRBD2|many|TRBJ2-1|TRBV6-2/TRBV6-3
CASSLPSGGTLYNEQFF
TGTGCCAGCAGCCTCCCTAGCGGGGGGACCCTTTACAATGAGCAGTTCTTC
>TRBD1|medium-sized|TRBJ2-5|TRBV29-1
CSVDVGTGARTQYF
TGCAGCGTTGATGTTGGGACAGGGGCCCGGACCCAGTACTTC
>.|.|TRBJ1-4|TRBV12-3/TRBV12-4
CASSPERGAYREAATNEKLFF
TGTGCCAGCAGTCCGGAGCGTGGGGCCTACAGGGAAGCTGCAACTAATGAAAAACTGTTTTTT
>.|many|TRBJ2-5|TRBV6-6
CASSYDPLIQYF
TGTGCCAGCAGTTACGACCCCCTGATCCAGTACTTC
>.|many|TRBJ2-5|TRBV7-2
CASSRDPTETQYF
TGTGCCAGCAGCCGGGACCCCACGGAGACCCAGTACTTC
>TRBD2|many|TRBJ2-3|TRBV20-1
CSASTSGGTQYF
TGCAGTGCATCCACTAGCGGGGGTACGCAGTATTTT
>TRBD1|many|TRBJ2-5|TRBV20-1
CSAVTGRETQYF
TGCAGTGCTGTGACAGGGCGGGAGACCCAGTACTTC
>.|many|TRBJ2-7|TRBV6-5
CASLSGTSTEQYF
TGTGCCAGCTTATCCGGGACATCCACTGAGCAGTACTTC
>.|many|TRBJ1-2|TRBV4-1
CASSQDLDSNYGYTF
TGCGCCAGCAGCCAAGATCTGGACTCTAACTATGGCTACACCTTC
>.|many|TRBJ2-7|TRBV20-1
CSARGDAYEQYF
TGCAGTGCTAGGGGAGATGCCTACGAGCAGTACTTC
>.|many|TRBJ2-7|TRBV20-1
CSARDFRDSPIEQYF
TGCAGTGCTAGAGATTTCCGAGACAGTCCGATCGAGCAGTACTTC
>.|many|TRBJ1-2|TRBV11-3
CASSETAGYGYTF
TGTGCCAGCAGCGAGACAGCCGGGTATGGCTACACCTTC
>.|many|TRBJ1-4|TRBV27
CASSRPGLNEKLFF
TGTGCCAGCAGTCGTCCGGGACTTAATGAAAAACTGTTTTTT
>TRBD2|.|TRBJ2-7|TRBV7-2
CASSLGLAGTGEQYF
TGTGCCAGCAGCTTAGGACTAGCGGGGACGGGGGAGCAGTACTTC
>.|many|TRBJ1-5|TRBV7-2
CASSLVQGRNQPQHF
TGTGCCAGCAGCTTAGTACAGGGAAGGAATCAGCCCCAGCATTTT
>TRBD2|many|TRBJ2-5|TRBV7-8
CASSLVPSGGLETQYF
TGTGCCAGCAGCTTAGTTCCTAGCGGGGGGCTAGAGACCCAGTACTTC
>TRBD1|many|TRBJ2-3|TRBV29-1
CSVVDRGLGDTQYF
TGCAGCGTTGTGGACAGGGGGCTAGGAGATACGCAGTATTTT
>.|many|TRBJ1-2|TRBV7-2
CASSFTAANSYGYTF
TGTGCCAGCAGCTTCACGGCAGCTAACTCCTATGGCTACACCTTC
>.|many|TRBJ1-5|TRBV6-5
CATSPRRGNQPQHF
TGTGCCACCAGCCCCCGGCGAGGCAATCAGCCCCAGCATTTT
>TRBD2|many|TRBJ2-2|TRBV6-5
CARRTGSGEMNTGELFF
TGTGCCAGACGGACCGGCAGCGGGGAAATGAACACCGGGGAGCTGTTTTTT
>.|many|TRBJ2-5|TRBV5-1
CASSLREETQYF
TGCGCCAGCAGCTTGAGGGAAGAGACCCAGTACTTC
>.|many|TRBJ2-1|TRBV6-2/TRBV6-3
CASRELAAREQFF
TGTGCCAGCAGGGAATTAGCGGCTCGGGAGCAGTTCTTC
>TRBD1|many|TRBJ1-1|TRBV20-1
CSARDQQGARGTEAFF
TGCAGTGCTAGAGATCAACAGGGGGCAAGAGGTACTGAAGCTTTCTTT
>.|many|TRBJ2-5|TRBV9
CASGPRGSGETQYF
TGTGCCAGCGGTCCCCGGGGGAGCGGAGAGACCCAGTACTTC
>.|many|TRBJ1-5|TRBV27
CASGRGFGNQPQHF
TGTGCCAGCGGTAGAGGGTTCGGCAATCAGCCCCAGCATTTT
>.|few|TRBJ2-7|TRBV5-4
CASSLGSSSEQYF
TGTGCCAGCAGCTTGGGGTCTTCCTCCGAGCAGTACTTC
>.|many|TRBJ1-4|TRBV4-3
CASSQFKEKLFF
TGCGCCAGCAGCCAATTCAAAGAAAAACTGTTTTTT
>TRBD1|many|TRBJ2-7|TRBV7-7
CASSFSGTGVHEQYF
TGTGCCAGCAGCTTTAGTGGGACAGGGGTCCACGAGCAGTACTTC
>.|many|TRBJ2-2|TRBV20-1
CSARPRVAGTGELFF
TGCAGTGCTAGGCCCAGGGTAGCTGGCACCGGGGAGCTGTTTTTT
>.|many|TRBJ2-5|TRBV20-1
CSARDPSSPVETQYF
TGCAGTGCTAGAGATCCGTCGTCGCCTGTTGAGACCCAGTACTTC
>.|many|TRBJ1-5|TRBV4-1
CASSQLRASNQPQHF
TGCGCCAGCAGCCAATTGAGGGCTAGCAATCAGCCCCAGCATTTT